This T cell receptor beta chain was documented in a study of blood T cell repertoires in COVID-19. At the level of the study: Material from acute and convalescent COVID-19 was sourced from the United States, Italy and Spain. Nucleic acid was either cDNA or gDNA, and it came from T cells, B-cell-depleted T cells, or PBMCs.

In the study's own analysis: Reference gene primer amplification gave estimated nucleated cell counts. The protocol was immunoSEQ multiplex PCR, while the TCRdb copy is restricted to in-frame clones and leaves out a portion. V and J calls and clone size are copied from that table; D and trimming were computed from the DNA. The sample lists 95,000 to 150,000 clones, around 76% occurring once. The CDR3 is 14 amino acids. Trimming removed 3 bases from V and 3 bases from J; junction bases left unmatched: 3. CDR1 and CDR2 (germline): SNHLY, FYNNEI. This clone was counted ten times or more. The specimen was peripheral blood. The chain links TRBV2 to TRBJ1-1, with 8 bases aligning to TRBD1. The sequence was obtained from a man aged 65 to 85 with acute or convalescent COVID-19. CDR3 bases: TGTGCCAGCAGTGACAGGGGGCACGACACTGAAGCTTTCTTT. The encoded protein is CASSDRGHDTEAFF.